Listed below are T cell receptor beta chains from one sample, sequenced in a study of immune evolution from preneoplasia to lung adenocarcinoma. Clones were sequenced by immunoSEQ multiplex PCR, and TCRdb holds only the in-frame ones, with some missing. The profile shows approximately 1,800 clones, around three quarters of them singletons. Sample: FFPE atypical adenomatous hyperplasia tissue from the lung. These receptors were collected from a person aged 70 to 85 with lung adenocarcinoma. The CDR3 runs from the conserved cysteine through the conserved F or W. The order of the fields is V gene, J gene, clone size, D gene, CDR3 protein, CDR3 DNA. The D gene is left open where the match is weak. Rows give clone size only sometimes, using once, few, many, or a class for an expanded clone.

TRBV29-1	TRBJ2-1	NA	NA	CSVELSGSTYNEQFF	TGCAGCGTCGAATTAAGCGGATCAACCTACAATGAGCAGTTCTTC
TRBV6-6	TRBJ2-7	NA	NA	CASSYGERRPTYEQYF	TGTGCCAGCAGTTATGGGGAGCGACGGCCAACCTACGAGCAGTACTTC
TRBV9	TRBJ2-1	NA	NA	CASSDWVEQFF	TGTGCCAGCAGCGACTGGGTTGAGCAGTTCTTC
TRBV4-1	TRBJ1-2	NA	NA	CASSQDAGSATF	TGCGCCAGCAGCCAAGATGCCGGTTCCGCGACCTTC
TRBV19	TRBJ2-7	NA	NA	CASSPGSSYEQYF	TGTGCCAGTAGTCCGGGGAGCTCCTACGAGCAGTACTTC
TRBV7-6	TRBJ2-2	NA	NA	CASSLGGDTGELFF	TGTGCCAGCAGCTTAGGGGGGGACACCGGGGAGCTGTTTTTT
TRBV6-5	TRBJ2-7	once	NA	CASSRPQGHEQYF	TGTGCCAGCAGTCGGCCCCAGGGCCACGAGCAGTACTTC
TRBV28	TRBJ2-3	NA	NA	CASGKLSITDTQYF	TGTGCCAGTGGAAAGCTTTCCATCACAGATACGCAGTATTTT
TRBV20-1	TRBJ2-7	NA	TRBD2	CSDREGYF	TGCAGCGATCGGGAGGGGTACTTC
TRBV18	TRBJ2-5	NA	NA	CASSPPGGGTQYF	TGTGCCAGCTCACCACCAGGTGGTGGGACCCAGTACTTC
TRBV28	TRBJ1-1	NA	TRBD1	CASIPSPGQVNTEAFF	TGTGCCAGCATCCCCTCACCGGGACAGGTTAACACTGAAGCTTTCTTT
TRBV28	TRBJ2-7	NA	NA	CASSPTEPYEQYF	TGTGCCAGCAGTCCGACCGAACCTTACGAGCAGTACTTC
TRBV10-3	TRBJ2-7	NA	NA	CAIEGSGDEQYF	TGTGCCATCGAGGGTTCCGGGGACGAGCAGTACTTC
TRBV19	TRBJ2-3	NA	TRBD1	CASSSQGADTQYF	TGTGCCAGTAGTTCCCAGGGGGCAGATACGCAGTATTTT
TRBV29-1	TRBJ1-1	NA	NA	CSVVGDYGGAFF	TGCAGCGTTGTTGGGGACTATGGGGGAGCTTTCTTT
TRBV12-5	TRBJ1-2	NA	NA	CASGLVPDRYGYTF	TGTGCTAGTGGTTTGGTACCCGACAGATATGGCTACACCTTC
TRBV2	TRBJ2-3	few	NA	CASSEALSSDTQYF	TGTGCCAGCAGTGAAGCGCTTTCTAGTGATACGCAGTATTTT
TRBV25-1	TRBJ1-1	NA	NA	CASSVGRQNTEAFF	TGTGCCAGCAGTGTCGGGCGTCAGAACACTGAAGCTTTCTTT
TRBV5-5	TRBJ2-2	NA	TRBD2	CASGPSGSSGELFF	TGTGCCAGCGGGCCTAGCGGGAGCTCCGGGGAGCTGTTTTTT
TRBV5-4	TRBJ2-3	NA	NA	CASSLSERDTQYF	TGTGCCAGCAGCTTATCGGAGCGGGATACGCAGTATTTT
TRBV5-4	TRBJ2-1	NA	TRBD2	CASRAGLAGDNEQFF	TGTGCCAGCAGGGCTGGACTAGCGGGCGACAATGAGCAGTTCTTC
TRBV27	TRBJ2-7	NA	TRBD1	CASSPTTGFFRPEQYF	TGTGCCAGCAGTCCGACGACAGGGTTTTTTCGCCCCGAGCAGTACTTC
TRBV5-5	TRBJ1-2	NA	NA	CASSKQGLGGYGYTF	TGTGCCAGCAGCAAACAGGGACTGGGTGGGTATGGCTACACCTTC
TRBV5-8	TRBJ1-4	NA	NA	CASSFRAKEKLFF	TGTGCCAGCAGCTTCAGGGCAAAAGAAAAACTGTTTTTT
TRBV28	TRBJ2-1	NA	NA	CASSLVGPSNFEQFF	TGTGCCAGCAGTTTAGTCGGTCCCTCTAACTTTGAGCAGTTCTTC
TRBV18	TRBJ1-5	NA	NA	CASSVMSHSNQPQHF	TGTGCCAGCTCAGTTATGTCGCATAGCAATCAGCCCCAGCATTTT
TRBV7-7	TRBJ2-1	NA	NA	CASSLARGGGSEQFF	TGTGCTAGCAGCTTAGCTAGGGGAGGGGGGAGTGAGCAGTTCTTC
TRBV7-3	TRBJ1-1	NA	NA	CASSRPVTETGNTEAFF	TGTGCCAGCAGCCGACCTGTAACAGAGACAGGGAACACTGAAGCTTTCTTT
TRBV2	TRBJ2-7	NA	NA	CASRRGSYEQYF	TGTGCCAGCAGGAGGGGCTCCTACGAGCAGTACTTC
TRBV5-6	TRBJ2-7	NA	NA	CASSLMELYEQYF	TGTGCCAGCAGTCTCATGGAACTCTACGAGCAGTACTTC
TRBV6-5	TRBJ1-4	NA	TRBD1	CASSYMGTGGGKLFF	TGTGCCAGCAGTTATATGGGGACAGGTGGCGGAAAACTGTTTTTT
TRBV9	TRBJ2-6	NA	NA	CASSVAGSGANVLTF	TGTGCCAGCAGCGTAGCGGGTTCTGGGGCCAACGTCCTGACTTTC
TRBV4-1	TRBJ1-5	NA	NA	CASSQGGGAEGNQPQHF	TGCGCCAGCAGCCAAGGTGGAGGGGCTGAGGGCAATCAGCCCCAGCATTTT
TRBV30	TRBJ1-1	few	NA	CAWSVRGVGAFF	TGTGCCTGGAGTGTACGGGGGGTTGGAGCTTTCTTT
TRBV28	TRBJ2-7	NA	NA	CASSLRYEQYF	TGTGCCAGCAGTTTACGGTACGAGCAGTACTTC
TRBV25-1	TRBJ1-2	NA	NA	CASSRTDGIGYTF	TGTGCCAGCAGTCGGACGGACGGTATTGGCTACACCTTC
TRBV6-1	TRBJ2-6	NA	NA	CASQRDLSGANVLTF	TGTGCCAGTCAGAGGGATCTCTCTGGGGCCAACGTCCTGACTTTC
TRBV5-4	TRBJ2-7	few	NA	CASSLGRDSSYEQYF	TGTGCCAGCAGCTTGGGGCGGGACAGCTCCTACGAGCAGTACTTC
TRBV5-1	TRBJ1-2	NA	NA	CASSLDSGGDGYTF	TGCGCCAGCAGCTTGGATTCCGGGGGCGATGGCTACACCTTC
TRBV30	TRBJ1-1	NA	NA	CAWITSALNTEAFF	TGTGCCTGGATAACTAGCGCGCTGAACACTGAAGCTTTCTTT
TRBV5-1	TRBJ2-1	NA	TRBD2	CASSAGLAGYEQFF	TGCGCCAGCAGCGCGGGACTAGCAGGCTATGAGCAGTTCTTC
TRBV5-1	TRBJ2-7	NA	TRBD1	CASSRTGTGAYEQYF	TGCGCCAGCAGCCGCACCGGGACAGGAGCCTACGAGCAGTACTTC
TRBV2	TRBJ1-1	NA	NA	CASSEDYRDEAFF	TGTGCCAGCAGTGAAGATTACAGGGACGAAGCTTTCTTT
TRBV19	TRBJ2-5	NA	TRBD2	CASSILAGGRETQYF	TGTGCCAGTAGTATTCTGGCGGGAGGGAGAGAGACCCAGTACTTC
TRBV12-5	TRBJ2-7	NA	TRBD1	CASPTPGQGHQEGYYEQYF	TGTGCTAGTCCCACGCCTGGACAGGGTCACCAGGAGGGTTACTACGAGCAGTACTTC
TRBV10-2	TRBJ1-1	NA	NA	CASSAAPGGETFF	TGCGCCAGCAGTGCCGCCCCCGGGGGAGAAACTTTCTTT
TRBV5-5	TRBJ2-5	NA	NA	CASSLLTTRQETQYF	TGTGCCAGCAGCTTGTTAACCACCCGCCAAGAGACCCAGTACTTC
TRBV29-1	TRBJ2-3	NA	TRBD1	CSVVGTEDTQYF	TGCAGCGTTGTGGGGACAGAAGATACGCAGTATTTT
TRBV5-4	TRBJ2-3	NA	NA	CASSLGDFYTDTQYF	TGTGCCAGCAGCTTGGGGGACTTCTACACAGATACGCAGTATTTT
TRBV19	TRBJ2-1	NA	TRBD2	CASSIEGRELRFF	TGTGCCAGTAGTATAGAAGGGCGGGAGCTTAGGTTCTTC
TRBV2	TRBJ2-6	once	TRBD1	CASSSRTGSSGANVLTF	TGTGCCAGCAGTTCCAGGACAGGTAGCTCTGGGGCCAACGTCCTGACTTTC
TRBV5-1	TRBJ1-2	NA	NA	CASHNPASDGYTF	TGCGCCAGCCATAATCCAGCAAGCGATGGCTACACCTTC
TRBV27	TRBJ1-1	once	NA	CASSLIVNTEAFF	TGTGCCAGCAGTTTAATCGTGAACACTGAAGCTTTCTTT